The next 9 T cell receptor beta chains were all read from a single sample in a study of blood T cell repertoires in COVID-19. Using immunoSEQ multiplex PCR, the repertoire was profiled, and TCRdb retains in-frame clones only, with some absent. Of some 250,000 clones listed, 75% to 90% were seen once; the top ten hold about 2%. Source material: peripheral blood. The receptors were sampled from a man aged 30 to 45 with active or convalescent COVID-19.

The rearrangement links TRBV4-1 to TRBJ1-5; D is perhaps TRBD1 (6 bases). CDR3 length: 14 amino acids. V gave up 4 bases and J gave up 5 bases, with 12 bases separating them. Germline-derived CDR1 and CDR2 are MGHRA and YSYEKL. CDR3 coding DNA: TGCGCCAGCAGCCGAGACAGGTCGGATCAGCCCCAGCATTTT. It translates to CASSRDRSDQPQHF.

The rearrangement uses TRBV5-4 and TRBJ2-5, with D possibly being TRBD1 (5 bases). The germline V and J ends were trimmed by 5 bases and 3 bases, with 11 bases remaining between them. The CDR3 is made up of 13 amino acids. Germline CDR1 is SGHNT and CDR2 is YYREEE (reference sequence). CDR3 in amino acids: CASRSRVEETQYF. CDR3 nucleotide sequence: TGTGCCAGCAGGTCCAGGGTTGAAGAGACCCAGTACTTC.

The chain carries TRBV7-9 and TRBJ2-1; D remains ambiguous. This CDR3 region has 12 residues. The germline V and J ends were trimmed by 4 bases and 6 bases, with 7 bases remaining between them. Looked up from germline, CDR1 is SEHNR and CDR2 is FQNEAQ (reference sequence). The CDR3 reads CASSSIVNEQFF. The DNA for the CDR3 is TGTGCCAGCAGCTCCATAGTCAATGAGCAGTTCTTC.

This clone came up a few times. The V gene is TRBV30, the J gene TRBJ1-6, with 7 bases lining up with TRBD1. The CDR3 is 12 residues long. The germline gives CDR1 GTSNPN, CDR2 SVGIG (reference sequence). The V and J ends lost 1 base and 9 bases, in that order; junction bases with no gene match: 0. CDR3 amino acids: CAWSGTGSPLHF. CDR3 coding DNA: TGTGCCTGGAGTGGGACAGGTTCACCCCTCCACTTT.

This chain uses TRBV18 with TRBJ2-5; 10 bases agree with TRBD2. Germline V CDR1 and CDR2: KGHSH, LQKENI. This CDR3 is built from 16 residues. V was clipped by 2 bases and J by 5 bases; unmatched bases: 8. CDR3 sequence: CASSPNLAGVQETQYF. The CDR3 nucleotides are TGTGCCAGCTCACCAAACCTAGCGGGGGTTCAGGAGACCCAGTACTTC.

The V gene is TRBV30, the J gene TRBJ1-2, with 7 bases matching TRBD1. This CDR3 is built from 14 residues. With V trimmed by 0 bases and J by 4 bases, 5 bases remained unmatched. Germline-derived CDR1 and CDR2 are GTSNPN and SVGIG (reference sequence). The CDR3 nucleotides read TGTGCCTGGAGTGTAGGCCAGGGGGGCTATGGCTACACCTTC. Protein sequence: CAWSVGQGGYGYTF.

This sequence joins TRBV28 and TRBJ1-3; D is unresolved. The CDR3 sequence is 15 residues long. Germline V gives CDR1 MDHEN, CDR2 SYDVKM. V lost 1 base and J 7 bases, leaving 14 bases between the germline ends. The CDR3 sequence is CASSLSNRAGNTIYF. The DNA for the CDR3 is TGTGCCAGCAGTTTATCTAACAGAGCGGGGAACACCATATATTTT.

The chain recombines TRBV18 with TRBJ1-4; 7 bases are a match to TRBD1. This CDR3 is built from 16 residues. Germline CDR1 KGHSH, CDR2 LQKENI. With 0 bases clipped from V and 11 bases from J, the junction kept 12 bases outside the gene matches. CDR3 amino acids: CASSPPAAGGMKKLFF. CDR3 nucleotide sequence: TGTGCCAGCTCACCACCGGCGGCAGGGGGGATGAAGAAACTGTTTTTT.

The CDR3 is CASKGEQNTEAFF. The CDR3 region has the DNA TGTGCCAGCAAAGGGGAACAGAACACTGAAGCTTTCTTT. This chain connects TRBV2 to TRBJ1-1, with D possibly being TRBD1 (5 bases). This CDR3 region has 13 residues. Germline V gives CDR1 SNHLY, CDR2 FYNNEI. V lost 7 bases, J lost 1 base, and 10 bases lay in between.